This T cell receptor (beta chain) was observed in a study of T cells in Graves' hyperthyroidism and ophthalmopathy. Findings and caveats of the study: Ophthalmopathy, which appeared later, was predicted by the model a median about 5.9 months before onset.

The germline V gene has CDR1 MRHNA and CDR2 SNTAGT. The CDR3 contains 17 residues. The V gene end was trimmed by 0 bases and the J gene end by 5 bases; junction bases not matched to a gene: 7. For Graves' hyperthyroidism to be stable, ophthalmopathy could not progress within 18 months. RNA transcripts provided the source from which TCR beta CDR3 regions were amplified. Carried out on the TCR CDR3, a first-round RT-PCR used the HTBI primer set. From the multiplex PCR reads, TCRdb called clonotypes with MiXCR, one entry per CDR3 protein. Here the sample spans roughly 700,000 distinct CDR3 sequences, under 45% being singletons. Points on this clonotype: What it recognizes is unknown.

The receptor was derived from a middle-aged woman with Graves' hyperthyroidism. The sample was blood. This chain links TRBV6-4 with TRBJ2-2; 9 positions agree with TRBD1. In DNA, the CDR3 is TGTGCCAGCAGTGACTCGAGCGCACAGGGGGCAACCGGGGAGCTGTTTTTT. Residues: CASSDSSAQGATGELFF.